These 20 T cell receptor beta chains were all obtained from the same sample, sequenced in a study of blood T cell repertoires in COVID-19. Generated by immunoSEQ multiplex PCR, the TCRdb table keeps only in-frame clones and is missing some. This sample has under 200,000 clones; roughly 90% occur once, and the top ten carry approximately 0.8%. The sample was PBMCs or T cells enriched from blood (not recorded which). These receptors all come from a woman under 30 who had recovered from COVID-19.

A few counts support this clone. The genes are TRBV2 and TRBJ2-7; D is perhaps TRBD1 (6 bases). Trimming took 8 bases from V and 5 from J, leaving 19 bases between them. Per the germline V gene, CDR1 is SNHLY and CDR2 is FYNNEI. The CDR3 loop spans 14 amino acids. Here the CDR3 reads CASYEQGNPHEQYF. As DNA, the CDR3 is TGTGCCAGCTACGAACAGGGCAATCCCCACGAGCAGTACTTC.

Only one count was recorded for this clone. CDR3 protein: CATSRDTAEAFF. In nucleotides, the CDR3 is TGTGCCACCAGCAGAGATACGGCTGAAGCTTTCTTT. The chain carries TRBV15 and TRBJ1-1; no definite D call. CDR3 size: 12 residues. Trimming left V 0 bases short and J 6 bases short, with 5 bases between. In germline, CDR1 is LNHNV, CDR2 YYDKDF (reference sequence).

This clone occurred a few times. This sequence joins TRBV5-1 and TRBJ2-3, with TRBD2 as a possible D gene (5 bases). The CDR3 contains 15 residues. With 3 bases removed from V and 0 bases from J, the gap between germline ends came to 11 bases. CDR1 and CDR2 from the germline V gene are SGHRS and YFSETQ. CDR3 loop: CASSSQRSSTDTQYF. The CDR3 bases are TGCGCCAGCAGCTCTCAGCGGTCTAGCACAGATACGCAGTATTTT.

This clone was picked up one time. This chain's CDR3 is CASSPSWGGGSGNTIYF. The CDR3 DNA sequence: TGTGCCAGCAGCCCATCATGGGGAGGGGGCTCTGGAAACACCATATATTTT. The chain combines TRBV9 with TRBJ1-3, with a weak D call TRBD1 (6 bases). The CDR3 sequence is 17 residues long. CDR1 and CDR2 (germline): SGDLS, YYNGEE. V lost 4 bases, J lost 0 bases, and 17 bases lay in between.

This clone was detected ten times or more. For the CDR3, the DNA is TGTGCCTGGAGTGCCGGAGACAGGGACTTAACTGAAGCTTTCTTT. This sequence encodes CAWSAGDRDLTEAFF. The chain carries TRBV30 and TRBJ1-1; TRBD1 matches 7 bases. Losses at the gene ends were 1 base for V and 5 bases for J; bases not matched to a gene: 10. The germline V gene encodes CDR1 GTSNPN and CDR2 SVGIG (reference sequence). This CDR3 is built from 15 residues.

The chain recombines TRBV7-2 with TRBJ2-7; 8 bases fit TRBD2. In germline, CDR1 is SGHTA, CDR2 FQGNSA. Trimming cost V 5 bases and J 6 bases; bases outside gene matches: 12. There are 15 residues in the CDR3. DNA for the CDR3: TGTGCCAGCAGCCCCGGGGGGGGCGGGAGGTCCGAGCAGTACTTC. Its protein product is CASSPGGGGRSEQYF.

This chain connects TRBV11-3 to TRBJ2-1; 11 bases agree with TRBD2. CDR1 is SGHNT, CDR2 YENEEA, per germline. The ends lost 4 bases at V and 2 bases at J; junction bases unmatched: 4. This CDR3 contains 16 residues. The CDR3 nucleotides are TGTGCCAGCAGCTCTATTAGCGGGAGGGCCTACAATGAGCAGTTCTTC. It specifies CASSSISGRAYNEQFF.

The chain couples TRBV5-6 to TRBJ1-6, with a tentative D call TRBD1 (6 bases). The CDR3 spans 13 residues. Germline V gives CDR1 SGHDT, CDR2 YYEEEE. The germline V and J ends were trimmed by 6 bases and 7 bases, with 11 bases remaining between them. CDR3 in DNA: TGTGCCAGCACACAGGGCTTCAATTCACCCCTCCACTTT. As protein: CASTQGFNSPLHF.

As for this clone: Mismatch with germline at one junction end may stem from a read error. The genes are TRBV20-1 and TRBJ2-3; 8 positions match TRBD1. CDR3 length equals 10 residues. The germline V gene encodes CDR1 DFQATT and CDR2 SNEGSKA (reference sequence). CDR3 nucleotide sequence: TGCAGTGCTAGCAACAGGGGGATACATTTT. The encoded protein is CSASNRGIHF.

The chain recombines TRBV28 with TRBJ1-1, with 9 bases identical to TRBD1. The CDR3 contains 16 residues. J gave up 4 bases and V 6 bases, and 12 bases lay outside the gene matches. Germline CDR1 MDHEN, CDR2 SYDVKM. The CDR3 DNA reads TGTGCCAGCAGAGTCCCGGGACAGGGAACGGGCACTGAAGCTTTCTTT. Translated, it gives CASRVPGQGTGTEAFF.

This clone showed up just a few times. V gene TRBV9 combines with J gene TRBJ2-5; perhaps TRBD2 as D (6 bases). CDR3 length equals 12 residues. Germline V lookup: CDR1 SGDLS, CDR2 YYNGEE. V was shortened by 4 bases and J by 5 bases, with 9 bases between the two germline ends. The CDR3, as DNA: TGTGCCAGCAGCCGGGGGAAGGAGACCCAGTACTTC. Translated, it gives CASSRGKETQYF.

The chain is built from TRBV7-9 and TRBJ2-1; 7 positions agree with TRBD2. Germline trimming cut 1 base from V and 2 bases from J; bases unmatched to any gene: 2. This CDR3 spans 15 amino acids. Germline CDR1 and CDR2: SEHNR and FQNEAQ (reference sequence). The CDR3 here is CASSLGGSTYNEQFF. DNA for the CDR3: TGTGCCAGCAGCTTAGGCGGGAGCACCTACAATGAGCAGTTCTTC.

V and J are TRBV6-6 and TRBJ2-7; 11 bases line up with TRBD2. This CDR3 is 15 amino acids long. Looked up from germline, CDR1 is MNHNY and CDR2 is SVGAGI (reference sequence). Unmatched junction bases numbered 6, after V lost 2 bases and J lost 6 bases. The CDR3 DNA sequence: TGTGCCAGCAGTTACGCAACTAGCGGGAGAGTCGAGCAGTACTTC. Its protein product is CASSYATSGRVEQYF.

J is TRBJ2-2 and V is TRBV4-3; 9 bases fit TRBD2. Unmatched junction bases numbered 0, after V lost 3 bases and J lost 1 base. Germline lookup yields CDR1 LGHNA and CDR2 YSLEER. The CDR3 is made up of 15 amino acids. The CDR3 loop reads CASSHSGRNTGELFF. The CDR3 bases are TGCGCCAGCAGCCATAGCGGGAGGAACACCGGGGAGCTGTTTTTT.

The V gene is TRBV3-1 (or the pseudogene TRBV3-2), the J gene TRBJ2-7; 10 nucleotides align to TRBD2. The J segment lost 5 bases and the V segment lost 1 base, leaving 14 bases of the junction unmatched. The CDR3 has 18 residues. Germline V gene lookup returns CDR1 LGHDT and CDR2 YNNKEL (reference sequence). The CDR3 protein is CASSQVYRSSGSRNEQYF. The DNA for the CDR3 is TGTGCCAGCAGCCAAGTATATCGGTCTAGCGGGAGTCGCAACGAGCAGTACTTC.

The chain is built from TRBV2 and TRBJ1-5; 7 positions match TRBD1. This CDR3 is 16 amino acids long. The V segment lost 1 base and the J segment 4 bases; nucleotides outside the gene matches: 7. Germline V CDR1 and CDR2: SNHLY, FYNNEI. CDR3 coding DNA: TGTGCCAGCAGTGAAGGACAGGGAGGATTTAATCAGCCCCAGCATTTT. Its translation: CASSEGQGGFNQPQHF.

This chain links TRBV5-4 with TRBJ2-1; 11 nucleotides align to TRBD2. Germline V gene data show CDR1 as SGHNT and CDR2 as YYREEE (reference sequence). The CDR3 runs 15 residues. Unmatched junction bases numbered 6, after V lost 4 bases and J lost 6 bases. CDR3 loop: CASSTGTSGSNEQFF. The CDR3, as DNA: TGTGCCAGCAGCACCGGGACTAGCGGCTCCAATGAGCAGTTCTTC.

The sample holds a few counts of this clone. The rearrangement uses TRBV28 and TRBJ1-1; D not resolved. Germline V gene lookup returns CDR1 MDHEN and CDR2 SYDVKM. V was clipped by 2 bases and J by 4 bases, with 11 bases between them. This CDR3 is 14 amino acids long. CDR3 DNA sequence: TGTGCCAGCAGTTTAGAGTGGCAGGTCACTGAAGCTTTCTTT. Translation: CASSLEWQVTEAFF.

The chain couples TRBV9 to TRBJ2-3; D uncertain. CDR3 length: 15 residues. CDR1 is SGDLS, CDR2 YYNGEE, per germline. V was clipped by 1 base and J by 1 base, with 10 bases between them. CDR3 nucleotides: TGTGCCAGCAGCGTATACGGTCGTCGCACAGATACGCAGTATTTT. This codes for CASSVYGRRTDTQYF.

The rearrangement uses TRBV15 and TRBJ1-2; a possible D gene is TRBD1 (5 bases). From germline, CDR1 is LNHNV and CDR2 YYDKDF (reference sequence). The CDR3 extends over 14 amino acids. The V and J ends lost 4 bases and 6 bases respectively, with 15 bases between them. CDR3 in amino acids: CATSKRRTGDGYTF. CDR3 DNA: TGTGCCACCAGCAAACGCCGAACAGGAGATGGCTACACCTTC. Supplemented by reference TRBV15 and TRBJ1-2, the full variable domain reads DAMVIQNPRYQVTQFGKPVTLSCSQTLNHNVMYWYQQKSSQAPKLLFHYYDKDFNNEADTPDNFQSRRPNTSFCFLDIRSPGLGDTAMYLCATSKRRTGDGYTFGSGTRLTVV.